Sequencing of this TCR beta chain was carried out in a study of T cell responses to AZD1222 COVID-19 vaccine. The CDR3 spans 15 residues. CDR1 and CDR2 (germline): LGHDT, YNNKEL (reference sequence). V shed 4 bases, J shed 4 bases, and the junction held 7 bases outside the gene matches. Some clones are missing from TCRdb's copy, which holds only in-frame ones; the method was immunoSEQ multiplex PCR. The sample lists 130,000 to 150,000 clones, 85% to 90% occurring once. This clone appeared a few times. Sequenced here: peripheral blood, sampled on day 0 of AZD1222 vaccination. The TCR sequence derives from an adult in good health. The chain has TRBV3-1 (or the pseudogene TRBV3-2) and TRBJ1-3, with 7 bases lining up with TRBD1. CDR3 sequence reads: CASSPDRAGGNTIYF. For the CDR3, the DNA is TGTGCCAGCAGCCCCGACAGGGCAGGGGGAAACACCATATATTTT.